What follows are 28 T cell receptor beta chains derived from one specimen sequenced in a study of T cell clonotyping in hematopoietic cell transplantation. Specified time point: recipient sample about 28 days before transplant, after cytoreduction. Assay: immunoSEQ multiplex PCR; the TCRdb copy retains only in-frame clones and omits some. Of tens of thousands of clones in the sample, 96% were seen once. The sequences come from peripheral blood mononuclear cells, collected before stem cell transplant. The receptors originated from a woman aged 45 to 65 with acute myeloid leukemia. Some clones in this sample may be carry-over from other donors' samples.

The chain is built from TRBV5-1 and TRBJ1-5; 11 bases align to TRBD1. Germline values: CDR1 SGHRS, CDR2 YFSETQ. V dropped 4 bases and J dropped 6; count of bases not matched to a gene: 3. This CDR3 comprises 14 residues. The CDR3 protein is CASSQGQGGQPQHF. The CDR3 DNA is TGCGCCAGCAGCCAGGGACAGGGGGGTCAGCCCCAGCATTTT.

The V gene is TRBV14, the J gene TRBJ1-5; weak D call: TRBD1 (6 bases). The V gene's germline CDR1 is SGHDN and CDR2 FVKESK. Between the trimmed V and J ends, which lost 9 bases and 7 bases, there was a span of 19 bases. This CDR3 contains 14 residues. CDR3 sequence reads: CASVRGQVKQPQHF. CDR3 coding DNA: TGTGCCAGTGTCCGGGGGCAGGTGAAGCAGCCCCAGCATTTT.

V is TRBV10-2 and J is TRBJ1-2, with TRBD1 matching over 8 bases. The CDR3 length is 15 residues. Germline-derived CDR1 and CDR2 are WSHSY and SAAADI. Losses at the gene ends were 4 bases for V and 4 bases for J; bases not matched to a gene: 8. The CDR3, as DNA: TGCGCCAGCAGTGCCTTATTGGACAGGGTCTATGGCTACACCTTC. Protein product: CASSALLDRVYGYTF.

The rearrangement links TRBV27 to TRBJ2-2; D remains ambiguous. The CDR3 length is 16 residues. The V gene's germline CDR1 is MNHEY and CDR2 SMNVEV (reference sequence). V shed 5 bases and J shed 0 bases, with 13 bases lying between them. The CDR3, as DNA: TGTGCCAGCAGTCCCTACGACACAACGAACACCGGGGAGCTGTTTTTT. Its translation: CASSPYDTTNTGELFF.

This sequence joins TRBV4-1 and TRBJ2-7; D not resolved. Germline CDR1 MGHRA, CDR2 YSYEKL. This CDR3 has 13 amino acids. Trimming removed 4 bases at V and 3 bases at J, with 10 bases between. The CDR3 bases are TGCGCCAGCAGCCCCTCGCCCTACTACGAGCAGTACTTC. Its protein is CASSPSPYYEQYF.

V and J are TRBV30 and TRBJ2-7, with D perhaps TRBD2 (6 bases). The CDR3 is 15 residues long. Germline V gives CDR1 GTSNPN, CDR2 SVGIG (reference sequence). V lost 3 bases and J lost 5, with 20 bases in between. CDR3 in DNA: TGTGCCTGGAGCTTACCCCTTTGGGGGAGGCACGAGCAGTACTTC. The encoded protein is CAWSLPLWGRHEQYF.

The chain carries TRBV29-1 and TRBJ1-1, with D possibly matching TRBD1 (5 bases). Germline V gene lookup returns CDR1 SQVTM and CDR2 ANQGSEA. V was cut by 4 bases and J by 5 bases, with 14 bases left in between. The CDR3 length is 13 residues. The CDR3 reads CSVGQGRRTEAFF. CDR3 in DNA: TGCAGCGTTGGTCAGGGAAGGAGGACTGAAGCTTTCTTT.

This chain joins TRBV5-8 and TRBJ1-5; unclear D gene. Germline V gene data show CDR1 as SGHTS and CDR2 as YDEGEE. This CDR3 contains 14 residues. Trimming removed 4 bases from V and 6 bases from J, with 14 bases in between. In DNA, the CDR3 is TGTGCCAGCAGCCCGCACAGCTCGGGTCAGCCCCAGCATTTT. Its protein product is CASSPHSSGQPQHF.

CDR3 DNA sequence: TGTGCCAGCAGTTACTCCGTGACAGGGGCAAATCAGCCCCAGCATTTT. It codes for CASSYSVTGANQPQHF. The chain is built from TRBV6-5 and TRBJ1-5; TRBD1 agrees at 8 bases. Germline CDR1 and CDR2: MNHEY and SVGAGI. This CDR3 comprises 16 residues. J gave up 4 bases and V 0 bases, and 5 bases lay outside the gene matches.

The table lists this clone with a few counts. This chain connects TRBV27 to TRBJ2-7, with TRBD2 identical over 9 bases. The CDR3 runs 14 residues. CDR1 is MNHEY and CDR2 is SMNVEV in the germline V gene (reference sequence). V dropped 6 bases and J dropped 3; count of bases not matched to a gene: 6. Here the CDR3 DNA reads TGTGCCAGCAGCACGACTAGCGGACTCTACGAGCAGTACTTC. Its translation is CASSTTSGLYEQYF.

V and J are TRBV19 and TRBJ2-1; D call uncertain. The germline CDR1 and CDR2 sequences are LNHDA and SQIVND (reference sequence). The CDR3 extends over 15 amino acids. The ends were cut back, 3 bases at V and 0 bases at J, with 9 bases in the middle. The CDR3 reads CASSMASFSYNEQFF. CDR3 in DNA: TGTGCCAGTAGTATGGCGAGTTTCTCCTACAATGAGCAGTTCTTC.

This sequence joins TRBV7-9 and TRBJ1-2; D is uncertain. The CDR3 spans 13 residues. V lost 4 bases to trimming and J lost 4 bases, with 10 bases between them. Germline V gene sequence: CDR1 SEHNR, CDR2 FQNEAQ (reference sequence). In DNA form, the CDR3 reads TGTGCCAGCAGCTCCTCACCAGGCTATGGCTACACCTTC. Its protein is CASSSSPGYGYTF.

The gene calls are TRBV27 and TRBJ1-5, with D uncertain. Germline lookup yields CDR1 MNHEY and CDR2 SMNVEV (reference sequence). This CDR3 spans 15 amino acids. V was cut by 2 bases and J by 7 bases, with 15 bases left in between. CDR3 sequence (DNA): TGTGCCAGCAGTTTAACACGGGAGGTTAGACAGCCCCAGCATTTT. This sequence encodes CASSLTREVRQPQHF.

The CDR3 DNA reads TGTGCCAGCAGTTACGCTTTGGGACAGGCGTACGAGCAGTACTTC. Encoded protein: CASSYALGQAYEQYF. The V call is TRBV6-5, the J call TRBJ2-7; 8 bases agree with TRBD1. The CDR3 has 15 residues. Looked up from germline, CDR1 is MNHEY and CDR2 is SVGAGI. V lost 2 bases to trimming and J lost 4 bases; unmatched junction nucleotides: 7.

The J gene is TRBJ1-2, the V gene TRBV19; 7 bases fit TRBD1. The J segment lost 8 bases and the V segment lost 4 bases, leaving 4 bases of the junction unmatched. The germline V gene has CDR1 LNHDA and CDR2 SQIVND (reference sequence). This CDR3 contains 12 residues. Written as DNA, the CDR3 is TGTGCCAGTAGTACGGACAGGCCCGGCTACACCTTC. Protein: CASSTDRPGYTF.

The chain couples TRBV28 to TRBJ2-4; D is ambiguous. Germline V gene sequence: CDR1 MDHEN, CDR2 SYDVKM. This CDR3 spans 15 amino acids. V was cut by 5 bases and J by 3 bases, with 14 bases left in between. The chain's CDR3 is CASSPPALGKNIQYF. CDR3 DNA: TGTGCCAGCAGTCCGCCGGCTCTGGGCAAAAACATTCAGTACTTC.

This clone was observed a few times. The chain couples TRBV2 to TRBJ2-7; D is perhaps TRBD1 (6 bases). There are 14 residues in the CDR3. Trimming removed 7 bases from V and 4 bases from J, with 17 bases in between. Germline V gene data show CDR1 as SNHLY and CDR2 as FYNNEI. The CDR3 spells CASTWDTPDYEQYF. CDR3 DNA: TGTGCCAGCACCTGGGACACCCCGGATTACGAGCAGTACTTC. The complete variable domain, with remaining parts taken from reference TRBV2 and TRBJ2-7, reads EPEVTQTPSHQVTQMGQEVILRCVPISNHLYFYWYRQILGQKVEFLVSFYNNEISEKSEIFDDQFSVERPDGSNFTLKIRSTKLEDSAMYFCASTWDTPDYEQYFGPGTRLTVT.

V is TRBV29-1 and J is TRBJ2-7, with 7 bases matching TRBD1. This CDR3 has 13 residues. Germline lookup yields CDR1 SQVTM and CDR2 ANQGSEA. Trimming took 6 bases from V and 5 from J; bases not matched to a gene: 10. In nucleotides, the CDR3 is TGCAGCGTGGAGGCGACAGGGAGCCACGAGCAGTACTTC. This gives the protein CSVEATGSHEQYF.

Concerning this clone: The junction and the germline gene differ at one end; a read error may be behind it. J is TRBJ1-2 and V is TRBV2; D gene ambiguous. Per germline, CDR1 SNHLY and CDR2 FYNNEI. The CDR3 runs to 13 residues. The CDR3 region is CASREVGKYGYTF. The CDR3 region has the DNA TGTGCCAGCAGAGAAGTCGGGAAGTATGGCTACACCTTC. The full variable domain, its missing parts supplied by reference TRBV2 and TRBJ1-2, is EPEVTQTPSHQVTQMGQEVILRCVPISNHLYFYWYRQILGQKVEFLVSFYNNEISEKSEIFDDQFSVERPDGSNFTLKIRSTKLEDSAMYFCASREVGKYGYTFGSGTRLTVV.

The CDR3 coding sequence is TGCAGTGCTCGGAAGGAGACCCAGTACTTC. It encodes CSARKETQYF. The V and J genes are TRBV20-1 and TRBJ2-5; D gene unclear. This CDR3 spans 10 amino acids. From germline, CDR1 is DFQATT and CDR2 SNEGSKA (reference sequence). V was pared by 5 bases and J by 5 bases, with 6 bases between.

The chain recombines TRBV25-1 with TRBJ2-2; D is unclear. This CDR3 comprises 14 residues. Trimming stripped 8 bases from V and 5 bases from J, with 15 bases between. The germline V gene encodes CDR1 MGHDK and CDR2 SYGVNS. The CDR3 protein is CASAVKGRTGELFF. The CDR3 region has the DNA TGTGCCAGCGCCGTCAAGGGAAGGACCGGGGAGCTGTTTTTT. Complete variable domain (other parts from reference TRBV25-1 and TRBJ2-2): EADIYQTPRYLVIGTGKKITLECSQTMGHDKMYWYQQDPGMELHLIHYSYGVNSTEKGDLSSESTVSRIRTEHFPLTLESARPSHTSQYLCASAVKGRTGELFFGEGSRLTVL.

The chain uses TRBV7-9 and TRBJ2-7; 13 bases line up with TRBD2. J lost 9 bases, V lost 2 bases, and 4 bases had no gene match. Germline CDR1 and CDR2: SEHNR and FQNEAQ (reference sequence). The CDR3 loop spans 14 amino acids. The chain's CDR3 is CASSLRGLAGRQYF. DNA of the CDR3: TGTGCCAGCAGCTTACGGGGACTAGCGGGACGGCAGTACTTC.

The rearrangement links TRBV2 to TRBJ2-6, with no clear D. CDR1 is SNHLY and CDR2 is FYNNEI in the germline V gene. V was trimmed by 6 bases and J by 0 bases, leaving 21 bases between them. The CDR3 has 19 amino acids. The CDR3 is CASRDLGLGSSSGANVLTF. The CDR3 DNA reads TGTGCCAGCAGGGATCTCGGGCTGGGGTCCAGCTCTGGGGCCAACGTCCTGACTTTC.

V gene TRBV14 combines with J gene TRBJ2-2, with D possibly matching TRBD1 (5 bases). V shed 0 bases and J shed 3 bases, with 11 bases lying between them. In germline, CDR1 is SGHDN, CDR2 FVKESK. This CDR3 is built from 16 residues. CDR3 region: CASSQDSRADTGELFF. CDR3 in DNA: TGTGCCAGCAGCCAAGATTCCAGGGCTGACACCGGGGAGCTGTTTTTT.

This clone was found once. The V and J genes are TRBV4-1 and TRBJ2-7; D may be TRBD2 (6 bases). The CDR3 loop spans 15 amino acids. V lost 1 base and J lost 4, with 14 bases in between. Germline lookup yields CDR1 MGHRA and CDR2 YSYEKL. The CDR3 is CASSQGGDQFYEQYF. The CDR3 DNA is TGCGCCAGCAGCCAAGGGGGGGACCAGTTTTACGAGCAGTACTTC.

The CDR3 DNA follows: TGCAGTGCTAGAGCGACAGGAAAACTGTTTTTT. Its protein is CSARATGKLFF. The chain recombines TRBV20-1 with TRBJ1-4; perhaps TRBD1 as D (6 bases). Germline CDR1 and CDR2: DFQATT and SNEGSKA (reference sequence). This CDR3 spans 11 amino acids. V was clipped by 1 base and J by 10 bases, with 7 bases between them.

The chain is built from TRBV4-1 and TRBJ2-3, with TRBD2 as a possible D gene (6 bases). V shed 0 bases and J shed 1 base, with 11 bases lying between them. The CDR3 contains 16 residues. The germline V gene encodes CDR1 MGHRA and CDR2 YSYEKL. As DNA, the CDR3 is TGCGCCAGCAGCCAAGAGCCGGGGGAGGGCACAGATACGCAGTATTTT. It yields the protein CASSQEPGEGTDTQYF.

V gene TRBV9 combines with J gene TRBJ1-1, with D unresolved. Germline CDR1 reads SGDLS; CDR2 reads YYNGEE. The V end was cut by 0 bases, the J end by 0 bases, with 6 bases between. CDR3 size: 14 residues. CDR3 amino acids: CASSVASMNTEAFF. The CDR3 nucleotides are TGTGCCAGCAGCGTAGCATCCATGAACACTGAAGCTTTCTTT.